This entry describes one T cell receptor beta chain. In the authors' methods: Amplification of reference gene primers provided the estimated nucleated cell counts. Generated by immunoSEQ multiplex PCR, the TCRdb table keeps only in-frame clones and is missing some. D and trimming were read from the DNA, whereas the V and J calls and clone size are those reported in that table. The sample includes 250,000 to 350,000 clones, roughly 89% of them seen just once. This sample was included in a study of blood T cell repertoires in COVID-19. Across the study: Samples taken during acute and convalescent COVID-19 were collected in the United States, Italy and Spain. T cells, B-cell-depleted T cells, or PBMCs supplied cDNA or gDNA.

Per germline, CDR1 MDHEN and CDR2 SYDVKM. Trimming cost V 3 bases and J 6 bases, with 14 bases left between them. The CDR3 spans 14 residues. The chain combines TRBV28 with TRBJ1-1, with D maybe TRBD1 (5 bases). What was sequenced was peripheral blood. The sequence was obtained from a man aged 25 to 40 with acute or convalescent COVID-19. DNA of the CDR3: TGTGCCAGCAGTTTTGACAGATGGTTAGCTGAAGCTTTCTTT. This codes for CASSFDRWLAEAFF.